This entry is about one T cell receptor (beta chain). These data come from a study of blood T cell repertoires in COVID-19. Study-wide background: Specimens from acute and convalescent COVID-19 originated in the United States, Italy and Spain. The analysed material was cDNA or gDNA that came from T cells, B-cell-depleted T cells, or PBMCs.

V gave up 1 base and J gave up 5 bases, with 14 bases separating them. The germline V gene has CDR1 SGHTA and CDR2 FQGNSA. This CDR3 region has 15 residues. Per the original data handling: From reference gene primer amplification, estimates of nucleated cell counts were derived. TCRdb keeps only in-frame clones here, not all; method: immunoSEQ multiplex PCR. V and J calls and clone size are copied from that table; D and trimming were computed from the DNA. The sample includes roughly 42,000 clones, around 87% of them seen just once. The rearrangement uses TRBV7-2 and TRBJ1-1; unclear D gene. Sequenced: peripheral blood. The sequence derives from a man aged 25-40 years with active or convalescent COVID-19. The CDR3 is CASSLVEGGKTEAFF. CDR3 coding DNA: TGTGCCAGCAGCTTAGTTGAGGGTGGGAAGACTGAAGCTTTCTTT.